One and the same sample provided the 8 T cell receptor beta chains below, sequenced in a study of T cell repertoires in aging, cancer and after chemotherapy (dated by TCRdb to about 2019). TCRdb shows the sequencer as Illumina MiSeq. Multiplex touch-down PCR with a mixed TRB-A/B primer pool was used to amplify rearranged TRB sequences covering the V, D and J segments. TCRdb trimmed the raw reads at Q25, called clones with MiXCR and kept productive beta chains. Identical CDR3 protein sequences are pooled into one entry, listed with their most common genes and DNA. Within this sample are 13,000 or so distinct CDR3 sequences, with 20% to 30% of them counted one time only. The top ten clonotypes cover 2.6% of the sample. TCR beta rearrangements were amplified from genomic DNA isolated from peripheral blood, not from sorted cells or RNA. Sequencing was performed on blood. These TCRs come from a human donor in good health.

By sample share, this clonotype is medium-sized. This rearrangement joins TRBV19 to TRBJ1-1; D is unclear. Trimming shortened V by 10 bases and J by 0 bases, and 9 bases separated the two germline ends. The CDR3 totals 12 residues. Germline V gene sequence: CDR1 LNHDA, CDR2 SQIVND (reference sequence). CDR3 loop: CAISVLNTEAFF. In nucleotides, the CDR3 is TGTGCCATATCCGTATTGAACACTGAAGCTTTCTTT.

Concerning this clonotype itself: It may be a read error: a sequence one base away is much more abundant. The chain carries TRBV6-5 and TRBJ2-7; D might be TRBD1 or TRBD2, each matching 5 bases. This CDR3 comprises 15 residues. Between the trimmed V and J ends, which lost 2 bases and 0 bases, there was a span of 11 bases. CDR1 and CDR2 (germline): MNHEY, SVGAGI. The CDR3 reads CASSYGGFRSYEQYV. The CDR3 bases are TGTGCCAGCAGTTACGGGGGATTTCGCTCCTACGAGCAGTACGTC.

The rearrangement joins TRBV5-1 to TRBJ2-5; no clear D gene. Trimming cost V 1 base and J 2 bases, with 9 bases left between them. The CDR3 runs to 14 residues. Germline V gene sequence: CDR1 SGHRS, CDR2 YFSETQ. The CDR3 sequence is CASSLRSDQETQYF. The CDR3 coding sequence is TGCGCCAGCAGCTTGCGCTCAGATCAAGAGACCCAGTACTTC.

The V and J genes are TRBV12-3 or TRBV12-4 and TRBJ2-1, with D possibly matching TRBD2 (6 bases). The CDR3 is 13 residues long. The V end was cut by 5 bases, the J end by 6 bases, with 11 bases between. The CDR3, as DNA: TGTGCCAGCAGTCCCGCGGGGAGCAATGAGCAGTTCTTC. Translation: CASSPAGSNEQFF.

This clonotype was detected only a few times. V and J are TRBV20-1 and TRBJ1-3, with a possible D match to TRBD1 (5 bases). CDR1 is DFQATT, CDR2 SNEGSKA, per germline (reference sequence). The V end was cut by 5 bases, the J end by 0 bases, with 11 bases between. This CDR3 is 14 amino acids long. CDR3: CSAQGLNSGNTIYF. CDR3 DNA: TGCAGTGCTCAGGGATTAAACTCTGGAAACACCATATATTTT.

The rearrangement joins TRBV20-1 to TRBJ2-1, with TRBD1 as a possible D gene (6 bases). CDR3 length: 12 residues. The V end lost 2 bases, the J end lost 5 bases, and 7 bases lay between the germline ends. Germline V gives CDR1 DFQATT, CDR2 SNEGSKA (reference sequence). The CDR3 DNA follows: TGCAGTGCTAGACAGGGGAACAATGAGCAGTTCTTC. Protein: CSARQGNNEQFF.

The rearrangement joins TRBV7-6 to TRBJ2-2, with 9 nucleotides matching TRBD1. Germline loops: CDR1 SGHVS, CDR2 FNYEAQ. The CDR3 length is 15 residues. V lost 4 bases and J lost 6; bases outside the gene matches: 6. CDR3 region: CASSSKQGAAGELFF. The CDR3 region has the DNA TGTGCCAGCAGCTCAAAACAGGGGGCGGCCGGGGAGCTGTTTTTT.

The chain uses TRBV6-5 and TRBJ2-3, with TRBD2 matching 8 bases. The CDR3 sequence is 18 residues long. V dropped 2 bases and J dropped 5; count of bases not matched to a gene: 15. CDR1 is MNHEY and CDR2 is SVGAGI in the germline V gene. The CDR3 DNA is TGTGCCAGCAGTTACCGCCATGCGAGCGGGGGATTGGGAGATACGCAGTATTTT. The encoded protein is CASSYRHASGGLGDTQYF.